This record concerns one T cell receptor beta chain sequence. A multiplex PCR was run with 60 Vbeta primers and 13 Jbeta primers. The method was immunoSEQ multiplex PCR; TCRdb's version includes in-frame clones alone and lacks a portion of them. The table records some 190,000 clones, approximately 75% of them present only once. Trimming removed 5 bases from V and 1 base from J; junction bases left unmatched: 4. The CDR3 runs 14 residues. Germline CDR1 SGHAT, CDR2 FQNNGV. The data originate from a study of cytomegalovirus exposure and HLA in healthy donors. The chain has TRBV11-2 and TRBJ1-1; the match to TRBD1 covers 7 bases. Sequences were obtained from PBMCs. This TCR came from a man aged 25 to 45 in good health and CMV-seropositive. CDR3 nucleotides: TGTGCCAGCAGCCTACGGACAGGGAACACTGAAGCTTTCTTT. Residues: CASSLRTGNTEAFF.